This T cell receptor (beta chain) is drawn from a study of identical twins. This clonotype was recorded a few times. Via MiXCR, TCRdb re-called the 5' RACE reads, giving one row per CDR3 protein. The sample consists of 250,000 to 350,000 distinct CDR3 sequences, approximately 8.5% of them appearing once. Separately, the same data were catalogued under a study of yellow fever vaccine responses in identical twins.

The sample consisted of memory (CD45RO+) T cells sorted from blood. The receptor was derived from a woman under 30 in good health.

The DNA of the CDR3 is TGTGCCAGCAAAAAGGGACTAGCGGGAGGCGTGGGCACAGATACGCAGTATTTT. It yields the protein CASKKGLAGGVGTDTQYF. The rearrangement joins TRBV12-3 or TRBV12-4 to TRBJ2-3; 15 bases are shared with TRBD2. The V and J ends lost 7 bases and 1 base, in that order; junction bases with no gene match: 9. The CDR3 is 18 residues long.